This TCR beta chain was identified in a study of blood T cell repertoires in COVID-19 (dated by TCRdb to 2019 to 2021). Concerning the study at large: Collaborator samples came from the United States, Italy and Spain and covered acute and convalescent phases of COVID-19. HLA class I and class II types, where available, came from metadata supplied by the sample provider rather than from assay-based typing. Samples were obtained from the ongoing ImmuneRACE study (first 160 participants) and from roughly 1,300 subjects provided by 6 global collaborators. The repertoires were made available in a free public database intended to serve as a resource for research on the immune response to SARS-CoV-2. The dataset comprised deeply sampled blood TCRbeta repertoires from subjects exposed to, actively infected with, or recovered from COVID-19. Sample metadata almost always included a de-identified subject ID, COVID-19 status, age in years and sex. The material from the prospective study consisted of cDNA or gDNA derived from T cells, B-cell-depleted T cells, or PBMCs. Points the paper makes about the study in general: The quantity of clinical and demographic metadata differed by source and by participant and was supplied without curation.

Collaborating institutions collected whole blood in K2EDTA tubes following their own protocols. For TCRbeta analysis, collaborator samples were shipped as frozen whole blood, as isolated PBMCs, or as DNA extracted from either sample type. A remark on this clone: Its antigen specificity is not known. The sample holds no much larger clone one base away, and base qualities are not on file.

TCRbeta CDR3 regions were amplified from genomic DNA using the immunoSEQ Assay, a bias-controlled multiplex PCR. Per the source publication's procedure: Within the assay, amplification of reference gene primers was used to estimate how many nucleated cells each sample contained. To quantify the absolute abundance of each unique TCRbeta CDR3 rearrangement, sequence reads were collapsed and filtered. For each sample, productive Simpson clonality was calculated as the square root of Simpson's diversity index over productive rearrangements. As stored in TCRdb, this immuneACCESS dataset retains in-frame rearrangements with V and J assigned. A fraction of the clones does not appear; measured against another copy, unresolved V genes explain less than half of the discrepancy, and the remainder lacks a known reason. V and J calls and clone size are copied from that table; D and trimming were computed from the DNA. A total of roughly 90,000 clones appear in this sample, roughly 78% of them only once. The ten top clones hold over 9% of the sample.

From the cysteine up to the phenylalanine, the CDR3 has a length of 15 residues. The kept DNA is CDR3 alone, 45 bases in frame from the first base. V is cut by 6 bases and J by 7 bases, and the space between the germline ends is 19 bases. CDR1 is given as MNHEY and CDR2 as SVGEGT, both from the germline V gene. The chain links TRBV6-2 or TRBV6-3 with TRBJ1-5, with the D gene call left open. The sequence derives from a woman in her 70s with acute or convalescent COVID-19. Specimen: peripheral blood. The nucleotides read TGTGCCAGCAGCCCTTTAAGCCGGTTTAGCCAGCCCCAGCATTTT. This is translated as CASSPLSRFSQPQHF.